These T cell receptor beta chains were read from a single sample in a study of cytomegalovirus exposure and HLA in healthy donors. Here immunoSEQ multiplex PCR was the method, and the copy in TCRdb shows in-frame clones only, minus some. The table records 150,000 or so clones, roughly 70% of them present only once. Sequences were obtained from PBMCs. These receptors were collected from a man aged 25 to 40 in good health and CMV-seronegative. The CDR3 runs from the conserved cysteine through the conserved F or W. D genes are given only for firm matches. The listing skips clone size in some rows; elsewhere it reads once, few, many or a size class.

V gene	clone size	D gene	J gene	CDR3 DNA	CDR3 protein
TRBV2	NA	NA	TRBJ1-2	TGTGCCAGCAGTGCACAAGGGAGCCTTGGCTACACCTTC	CASSAQGSLGYTF
TRBV27	NA	NA	TRBJ1-2	TGTGCCAGCAGTGCCCCAGGGGACTATGGCTACACCTTC	CASSAPGDYGYTF
TRBV5-6	NA	NA	TRBJ1-5	TGTGCCAGCAGCCTACTAGGGGGTCAGCCCCAGCATTTT	CASSLLGGQPQHF
TRBV28	NA	NA	TRBJ1-2	TGTGCCAGCAGTTCCGACCAGAGGCAGAGGGCTAGCTTC	CASSSDQRQRASF
TRBV29-1	once	TRBD1	TRBJ1-2	TGCAGCGTTGAGCAGGGGGCAAACTATGGCTACACCTTC	CSVEQGANYGYTF
TRBV9	NA	NA	TRBJ2-6	TGTGCCAGCAGCGGTGGGGTTGGGAGTTACTCTGGGGCCAACGTCCTGACTTTC	CASSGGVGSYSGANVLTF
TRBV5-1	NA	TRBD2	TRBJ2-2	TGCGCCAGCAGCTCTACGCTAGCGGGGGCTACCGGGGAGCTGTTTTTT	CASSSTLAGATGELFF
TRBV18	NA	NA	TRBJ1-1	TGTGCCAGCTCACCAGCAGGGGCAATCACTGAAGCTTTCTTT	CASSPAGAITEAFF
TRBV10-2	NA	TRBD1	TRBJ1-2	TGCGCCAGCAGTGAGTTAGCCAGGGGGTCAGCGAACTATGGCTACACCTTC	CASSELARGSANYGYTF
TRBV5-1	NA	TRBD1	TRBJ2-5	TGCGCCAGCAGCTCAACAGGGGGCTCGGAGACCCAGTACTTC	CASSSTGGSETQYF
TRBV18	NA	NA	TRBJ1-3	TGTGCCAGCTCAGCCTCTGTCAGTGGAAACACCATATATTTT	CASSASVSGNTIYF